Here is one T cell receptor (beta chain) with its context. Its antigen is not known. This sample is drawn from a study of radiation and T cells in renal cell carcinoma. Study-wide findings and caveats: In blood, top tumor clones expanded by 2 weeks, shrinking by 4.

Time point noted: baseline pretreatment blood. Stated treatment: 15 Gy SBRT to primary tumor, nephrectomy 4 weeks later. The patient's renal cell carcinoma had clear cell pathology. There are 16 residues in the CDR3. Trimming stripped 5 bases from V and 4 bases from J, with 17 bases between. Per the germline V gene, CDR1 is KGHSH and CDR2 is LQKENI. TCRdb's copy holds only in-frame clones and misses some; the assay was immunoSEQ multiplex PCR. The sample has approximately 120,000 clones, roughly four fifths seen once. This material consisted of blood, taken from a patient whose treatment included radiotherapy and nephrectomy. This clonotype originated in a woman between 55 and 75 years old with renal cell carcinoma. The chain couples TRBV18 to TRBJ1-4, with D maybe TRBD1 (6 bases). The DNA of the CDR3 is TGTGCCAGCTCAGACCTCACAGGGATGGATAATGAAAAACTGTTTTTT. Protein: CASSDLTGMDNEKLFF.